One sample yielded the 24 T cell receptor beta chains listed below, sequenced in a study of blood T cell repertoires in COVID-19. TCRdb keeps only in-frame clones here, not all; method: immunoSEQ multiplex PCR. The sample holds a few hundred thousand clones, roughly 90% seen once. Source material: PBMCs or T cells enriched from blood (not recorded which). The receptors here all came from a woman in her 30s who had recovered from COVID-19.

This sequence joins TRBV19 and TRBJ2-3; 11 bases align to TRBD2. There are 18 residues in the CDR3. Germline V CDR1 and CDR2: LNHDA, SQIVND (reference sequence). The V segment lost 5 bases and the J segment 2 bases; nucleotides outside the gene matches: 12. In DNA, the CDR3 is TGTGCCAGTAGTTCAGGAATAGCGGGGGGGCTCTACACAGATACGCAGTATTTT. Translating gives CASSSGIAGGLYTDTQYF.

The chain joins TRBV6-2 or TRBV6-3 to TRBJ2-1; D unresolved. The CDR3 consists of 18 residues. Trimming left V 0 bases short and J 8 bases short, with 23 bases between. Germline assignment: CDR1 MNHEY and CDR2 SVGEGT. CDR3: CASSYSYRVRSVIDEQFF. DNA for the CDR3: TGTGCCAGCAGTTACTCGTACCGTGTCAGGTCAGTTATCGATGAGCAGTTCTTC.

The chain employs TRBV6-5 and TRBJ2-1, with D perhaps matching TRBD1 (6 bases). Trimming pared 0 bases from V and 5 bases from J, leaving 14 bases between. The CDR3 sequence is 16 residues long. Germline V gene data show CDR1 as MNHEY and CDR2 as SVGAGI. CDR3 amino acids: CASSYSRGWVDNEQFF. The CDR3 DNA is TGTGCCAGCAGTTACTCGAGGGGGTGGGTAGACAATGAGCAGTTCTTC.

The rearrangement links TRBV5-6 to TRBJ2-5; D not certain. V lost 4 bases to trimming and J lost 5 bases, with 6 bases between them. The CDR3 runs 11 residues. CDR1 is SGHDT and CDR2 is YYEEEE in the germline V gene. The CDR3 loop reads CASSQAETQYF. The CDR3 coding sequence is TGTGCCAGCAGCCAAGCCGAGACCCAGTACTTC.

The V gene is TRBV3-1 (or the pseudogene TRBV3-2), the J gene TRBJ2-5; the D gene is possibly TRBD1 (6 bases). This CDR3 has 15 residues. V gave up 1 base and J gave up 5 bases, with 14 bases separating them. Germline CDR1 reads LGHDT; CDR2 reads YNNKEL (reference sequence). CDR3 protein: CASSQGDPRGETQYF. CDR3 coding DNA: TGTGCCAGCAGCCAAGGGGACCCGAGGGGGGAGACCCAGTACTTC.

This chain joins TRBV7-9 and TRBJ2-7, with 7 positions matching TRBD2. The ends lost 8 bases at V and 3 bases at J; junction bases unmatched: 13. The germline V gene encodes CDR1 SEHNR and CDR2 FQNEAQ (reference sequence). CDR3 size: 15 residues. In DNA form, the CDR3 reads TGTGCCAGCGTACCCGGGGGGACCCTTCTCTACGAGCAGTACTTC. Protein: CASVPGGTLLYEQYF.

This rearrangement joins TRBV7-2 to TRBJ2-2, with TRBD1 as a possible D gene (6 bases). Germline loops: CDR1 SGHTA, CDR2 FQGNSA. The V gene lost 6 bases and the J gene lost 7 bases, with 15 bases spanning the gap. There are 14 residues in the CDR3. The CDR3 loop is CASSYIQGHGELFF. The CDR3 bases are TGTGCCAGCAGTTATATACAGGGTCACGGGGAGCTGTTTTTT.

On this clone: The same CDR3 is also encoded by other DNA sequences in this sample. The chain uses TRBV18 and TRBJ2-7, with 8 bases aligning to TRBD1. Germline V CDR1 and CDR2: KGHSH, LQKENI. Trimming took 4 bases from V and 4 from J; bases not matched to a gene: 3. The CDR3 is 13 residues long. CDR3 region: CASSQGQGYEQYF. The DNA of the CDR3 is TGTGCCAGCTCACAAGGACAGGGTTACGAGCAGTACTTC.

This sequence joins TRBV6-2 or TRBV6-3 and TRBJ2-7; 9 bases map to TRBD2. CDR1 and CDR2 from the germline V gene are MNHEY and SVGEGT. There are 15 residues in the CDR3. Trimming cost V 2 bases and J 5 bases; bases outside gene matches: 7. CDR3 sequence reads: CASSYRRGGRNEQYF. CDR3 DNA: TGTGCCAGCAGTTACCGGCGGGGGGGCCGGAACGAGCAGTACTTC.

The chain's CDR3 is CASSYSGGPSYEQYF. CDR3 nucleotides: TGTGCCAGCAGTTACTCGGGGGGGCCCTCCTACGAGCAGTACTTC. The V and J genes are TRBV6-5 and TRBJ2-7, with D possibly matching TRBD2 (7 bases). CDR3 length: 15 amino acids. Germline V gene sequence: CDR1 MNHEY, CDR2 SVGAGI. V lost 0 bases and J 0 bases, leaving 9 bases between the germline ends.

The chain combines TRBV27 with TRBJ1-4; no clear D gene. This CDR3 spans 15 amino acids. V lost 3 bases and J 3 bases, leaving 11 bases between the germline ends. The V gene's germline CDR1 is MNHEY and CDR2 SMNVEV (reference sequence). The CDR3 loop is CASSLTRVANEKLFF. CDR3 in DNA: TGTGCCAGCAGTTTGACCCGGGTGGCTAATGAAAAACTGTTTTTT.

The J gene is TRBJ1-1, the V gene TRBV3-1 (or the pseudogene TRBV3-2); tentatively, D is TRBD1 (5 bases). V lost 5 bases, J lost 3 bases, and 13 bases lay in between. Germline lookup yields CDR1 LGHDT and CDR2 YNNKEL (reference sequence). There are 14 residues in the CDR3. CDR3 region: CASSSTRGDTEAFF. The DNA of the CDR3 is TGTGCCAGCAGCAGTACACGGGGGGACACTGAAGCTTTCTTT.

A single count supports this clone. V is TRBV5-1 and J is TRBJ2-3, with unresolved D. The V gene lost 0 bases and the J gene lost 4 bases, with 9 bases spanning the gap. Germline V gene sequence: CDR1 SGHRS, CDR2 YFSETQ. The CDR3 totals 14 residues. In nucleotides, the CDR3 is TGCGCCAGCAGCTTGGGGGCTATCCCAGATACGCAGTATTTT. It is translated as CASSLGAIPDTQYF. The variable domain in full, with the rest retrieved from reference TRBV5-1 and TRBJ2-3, is KAGVTQTPRYLIKTRGQQVTLSCSPISGHRSVSWYQQTPGQGLQFLFEYFSETQRNKGNFPGRFSGRQFSNSRSEMNVSTLELGDSALYLCASSLGAIPDTQYFGPGTRLTVL.

The chain links TRBV7-8 to TRBJ1-1; D might be TRBD1 (6 bases). The CDR3 sequence is 16 residues long. Trimming removed 5 bases from V and 3 bases from J, with 19 bases in between. Germline CDR1 SGHVS, CDR2 FQNEAQ. The CDR3 DNA is TGTGCCAGCAGCAACTCCCGGGACACAATCTACACTGAAGCTTTCTTT. It specifies CASSNSRDTIYTEAFF.

This chain joins TRBV7-9 and TRBJ1-5, with D unclear. V was clipped by 1 base and J by 2 bases, with 9 bases between them. The CDR3 is 15 residues long. CDR1 and CDR2 (germline): SEHNR, FQNEAQ (reference sequence). The CDR3 nucleotides are TGTGCCAGCAGCTTAGGAGGAGTGGGCAATCAGCCCCAGCATTTT. It yields the protein CASSLGGVGNQPQHF.

The CDR3 here is CASSSTGPSYEQYF. For the CDR3, the DNA is TGTGCCAGCAGTTCGACAGGGCCTTCCTACGAGCAGTACTTC. This rearrangement joins TRBV6-5 to TRBJ2-7, with 7 bases lining up with TRBD1. Germline trimming cut 4 bases from V and 1 base from J; bases unmatched to any gene: 4. In germline, CDR1 is MNHEY, CDR2 SVGAGI. The CDR3 is made up of 14 amino acids.

This clone was seen more than once but under ten times. This sequence joins TRBV7-6 and TRBJ2-1, with D unresolved. Germline V gene lookup returns CDR1 SGHVS and CDR2 FNYEAQ. The CDR3 consists of 16 residues. The V and J ends lost 2 bases and 1 base respectively, with 12 bases between them. Written as DNA, the CDR3 is TGTGCCAGCAGCTTATTAGTTGGGCCGTCCTACAATGAGCAGTTCTTC. It translates to CASSLLVGPSYNEQFF.

This chain connects TRBV27 to TRBJ2-7; TRBD1 aligns across 8 bases. The V gene end was trimmed by 3 bases and the J gene end by 2 bases; junction bases not matched to a gene: 6. In germline, CDR1 is MNHEY, CDR2 SMNVEV (reference sequence). The CDR3 loop spans 15 amino acids. The CDR3 protein is CASSFFGQGTYEQYF. CDR3 coding DNA: TGTGCCAGCAGTTTTTTCGGACAGGGAACCTACGAGCAGTACTTC.

The chain recombines TRBV11-3 with TRBJ2-3; 15 bases map to TRBD2. Trimming took 5 bases from V and 6 from J; bases not matched to a gene: 12. CDR1 SGHNT and CDR2 YENEEA come from the germline V gene. This CDR3 region has 18 residues. CDR3 in amino acids: CASSPGLAGGWESDTQYF. The DNA of the CDR3 is TGTGCCAGCAGCCCGGGACTAGCGGGAGGATGGGAGTCGGATACGCAGTATTTT.

J is TRBJ1-2 and V is TRBV28; D is ambiguous. V dropped 5 bases and J dropped 8 bases, with 15 bases sitting between them. This CDR3 is 13 amino acids long. Looked up from germline, CDR1 is MDHEN and CDR2 is SYDVKM. The CDR3 spells CASSPPGSKGYTF. The CDR3 nucleotides are TGTGCCAGCAGTCCTCCGGGGAGTAAGGGCTACACCTTC.

The genes are TRBV5-4 and TRBJ2-7; maybe TRBD1 (7 bases). Germline-derived CDR1 and CDR2 are SGHNT and YYREEE (reference sequence). This CDR3 region has 14 residues. Trimming took off 5 bases at V and 0 bases at J, with 12 bases between the two ends. CDR3 coding DNA: TGTGCCAGCAGACCGGAGGGGGCCTCCTACGAGCAGTACTTC. Protein: CASRPEGASYEQYF. Filled out from reference TRBV5-4 and TRBJ2-7, the complete variable domain reads ETGVTQSPTHLIKTRGQQVTLRCSSQSGHNTVSWYQQALGQGPQFIFQYYREEENGRGNFPPRFSGLQFPNYSSELNVNALELDDSALYLCASRPEGASYEQYFGPGTRLTVT.

V and J are TRBV3-1 (or the pseudogene TRBV3-2) and TRBJ1-2, with a weak D call TRBD1 (5 bases). CDR3 length: 12 residues. Between the trimmed V and J ends, which lost 3 bases and 3 bases, there was a span of 5 bases. CDR1 is LGHDT and CDR2 is YNNKEL in the germline V gene (reference sequence). CDR3 protein: CASSQTDYGYTF. The CDR3 coding sequence is TGTGCCAGCAGCCAGACAGACTATGGCTACACCTTC.

The chain links TRBV12-5 to TRBJ2-2; D perhaps matches TRBD1 (5 bases). Between the trimmed V and J ends, which lost 3 bases and 3 bases, there was a span of 32 bases. This CDR3 spans 22 amino acids. Germline V gene data show CDR1 as LGHNT and CDR2 as FRNRAP. The CDR3 spells CASGFNVGARQISKTDTGELFF. In DNA form, the CDR3 reads TGTGCTAGTGGTTTTAATGTTGGGGCTAGACAGATATCCAAAACCGACACCGGGGAGCTGTTTTTT.

This clone was counted a few times. V usage is TRBV18 and J usage is TRBJ2-1, with a tentative D call TRBD1 (6 bases). The CDR3 loop spans 13 amino acids. V was shortened by 3 bases and J by 9 bases, with 12 bases between the two germline ends. The germline gives CDR1 KGHSH, CDR2 LQKENI. The CDR3 DNA is TGTGCCAGCTCACCGCCTAGAGGGGGTGAGCAGTTCTTC. Encoded protein: CASSPPRGGEQFF.